This T cell receptor (beta chain) was identified in a study of regulatory T cells in long-lasting Graves disease. Study information: Under 3 months of antithyroid drugs had been taken by newly diagnosed Graves' patients.

V shed 6 bases and J 6 bases; nucleotides not matched to a gene: 9. Germline lookup yields CDR1 SGHRS and CDR2 YFSETQ. The CDR3 extends over 14 amino acids. With iRepertoire HTBI primers and Arm-PCR of CDR3 regions, TCR beta libraries were built. TCRdb used MiXCR to reprocess the multiplex PCR reads, holding one entry per CDR3 protein. The sample carries 350,000 to 400,000 distinct CDR3 sequences, about 16% recorded once. The time point denotes: newly diagnosed GD, antithyroid drugs for less than 3 months. TCR sequences were obtained from RNA taken from PBMCs. The patient group derived from an endocrinology department in Xi'an, China. This clonotype showed up many times. No antigen is known for it. General study findings and limits: It is possible that accuracy was reduced by the small size of the sample. A greater number of public clonotypes (under 3,000) was shared by persistent patients than by new patients (roughly 880).

The receptor comes from a female donor with Graves disease. The sequences come from peripheral blood mononuclear cells (PBMCs), collected at new diagnosis, from a patient treated with antithyroid drugs. The rearrangement joins TRBV5-1 to TRBJ2-3, with TRBD2 matching 8 bases. Here the CDR3 DNA reads TGCGCCAGCACCAACGGACTAGCATGGGATACGCAGTATTTT. This sequence encodes CASTNGLAWDTQYF.